The rows below give T cell receptor beta chains drawn from one sample of a study of identical twins. TCRdb re-called the 5' RACE reads through MiXCR, storing one row per CDR3 protein. This table holds 1.5 million to 2 million distinct CDR3 sequences, about 31% found once. Sample: cord blood. Every receptor here comes from a newborn girl in good health. Each CDR3 is given with its conserved first and last residue. A D gene is named only where the DNA matches it firmly. For some rows the clone size is stated as once, few or many, or as a class when expanded; others skip it.

TRBJ2-1 TRBV4-1 many TRBD2 TGCGCCAGCAGCCAAGCTGTGACTAGCTACTACAATGAGCAGTTCTTC CASSQAVTSYYNEQFF
TRBJ2-5 TRBV2 . . TGTGCCAGCATCCGAGACACGGCCCAAGAGACCCAGTACTTC CASIRDTAQETQYF
TRBJ2-7 TRBV29-1 . TRBD2 TGCAGCGTCACAGCGGGAGCCCCCTACGAGCAGTACTTC CSVTAGAPYEQYF
TRBJ2-3 TRBV11-2 . . TGTGCCAGCAGCTCTTACGTGGCAGATACGCAGTATTTT CASSSYVADTQYF
TRBJ2-5 TRBV29-1 . TRBD2 TGCAGCGGGGCTAGCGGGAGACGCAATGAGCAGTACTTC CSGASGRRNEQYF
TRBJ1-5 TRBV4-2 few TRBD1 TGTGCCAGCAGCCAAGGGTTACAGGGGAGGGGCAATCAGCCCCAGCATTTT CASSQGLQGRGNQPQHF
TRBJ2-1 TRBV4-2 few TRBD2 TGTGCCAGCAGCCAAAAGACTAGCGGGTCGGGTGAGCAGTTCTTC CASSQKTSGSGEQFF
TRBJ2-3 TRBV20-1 . TRBD1 TGCAGTGCGGGCAGGACAGGGGCCACAGATACGCAGTATTTT CSAGRTGATDTQYF
TRBJ1-1 TRBV10-3 . . TGTGCCATCAGGCGGGACGCGAACACTGAAGCTTTCTTT CAIRRDANTEAFF
TRBJ1-5 TRBV20-1 . . TGCAGTGCGGAACCACAAGGTTCGCAGCCCCAGCATTTT CSAEPQGSQPQHF
TRBJ1-2 TRBV29-1 few . TGCAGCGTTCGGGACCTCAATGGCTACACCTTC CSVRDLNGYTF
TRBJ2-7 TRBV12-3/TRBV12-4 many . TGTGCCAGCAGTTTACCGCCAACCGGTTGGAGGCCTACCTACGAGCAGTACTTC CASSLPPTGWRPTYEQYF